This T cell receptor (beta chain) is drawn from a study of cytomegalovirus exposure and HLA in healthy donors. Study context: A subsequent analysis stated that the approximately 120 validation repertoires were run on the same platform as the approximately 610 first-cohort repertoires.

The table came from immunoSEQ multiplex PCR; TCRdb's copy has only in-frame clones and leaves some out. The table records fewer than 200,000 clones, about 86% of them present only once. The CDR3 covers 15 residues. CDR1 SGHDT and CDR2 YYEEEE come from the germline V gene. The germline V and J ends were trimmed by 4 bases and 0 bases, with 11 bases remaining between them. The donors were members of the approximately 130-subject validation cohort (separate from the 666-subject first cohort). The V and J genes are TRBV5-6 and TRBJ2-1, with D hard to call. The source of this sequence is a woman in her twenties or thirties in good health and CMV-seronegative. The material sequenced was PBMCs. The CDR3 is CASSPDLDSYNEQFF. CDR3 nucleotide sequence: TGTGCCAGCAGCCCCGACCTTGACTCCTACAATGAGCAGTTCTTC. The variable domain in full, with the rest retrieved from reference TRBV5-6 and TRBJ2-1, is DAGVTQSPTHLIKTRGQQVTLRCSPKSGHDTVSWYQQALGQGPQFIFQYYEEEERQRGNFPDRFSGHQFPNYSSELNVNALLLGDSALYLCASSPDLDSYNEQFFGPGTRLTVL.